This T cell receptor beta chain was sequenced for a study of blood T cell repertoires in COVID-19. Study background: From T cells, B-cell-depleted T cells, or PBMCs came the material, which was cDNA or gDNA.

Between the trimmed V and J ends, which lost 7 bases and 0 bases, there was a span of 7 bases. The germline V gene has CDR1 ENHRY and CDR2 SYGVKD. The length of the CDR3 is 13 residues. Original analysis: Estimation of nucleated cell counts was performed using reference gene primer amplification. TCRdb keeps only in-frame clones here, not all; method: immunoSEQ multiplex PCR. D and trimming were read from the DNA, whereas the V and J calls and clone size are those reported in that table. This sample yields around 340,000 clones, of which 80% to 90% are seen a single time; almost 3% belongs to the top ten. This clone has a single count.

Sequenced material: peripheral blood. The chain couples TRBV10-3 to TRBJ1-3; D is uncertain. The sequence was collected from a man in his thirties or forties with active or convalescent COVID-19. CDR3 in amino acids: CAIKTDSGNTIYF. The CDR3 DNA reads TGTGCCATCAAAACAGACTCTGGAAACACCATATATTTT.